Listed below are T cell receptor beta chains from one sample, sequenced in a study of blood T cells in healthy people across ages. TCRdb ran MiXCR on the 5' RACE reads and lists one entry per CDR3 protein. Of about 1.8 million distinct CDR3 sequences listed, around 50% were seen once; the top ten hold more than 2%. Sequencing was carried out using blood. These receptors originate from a woman aged 40 to 50 in good health. CDR3s include the opening cysteine and the closing phenylalanine or tryptophan. The order of the fields is J gene, V gene, CDR3 length, CDR3 protein.

>TRBJ2-1|TRBV4-3|16
CASSQGTGTDYNEQFF
>TRBJ1-6|TRBV6-5|18
CASSYSRTASSYNSPLHF
>TRBJ2-1|TRBV19|13
CASSTRSYNEQFF
>TRBJ2-1|TRBV6-5|14
CASSYSRDFNEQFF
>TRBJ2-7|TRBV6-2/TRBV6-3|13
CASRGTATYEQYF
>TRBJ1-6|TRBV6-1|13
CASKPLLNSPLHF
>.|TRBV28|15
CASRGAGTGMYEQYF
>TRBJ2-3|TRBV20-1|15
CSARSVHGGSDTQYF
>TRBJ2-1|TRBV5-1|14
CASTRDSSPAEQFF
>TRBJ1-5|TRBV19|14
CASIPTGGAEPQHF
>TRBJ2-7|TRBV6-5|13
CASSLGEGAEQYF
>TRBJ1-5|TRBV6-1|16
CASSRGGAASNQPQHF
>TRBJ2-4|TRBV20-1|12
CTSGRSGNIQYF
>TRBJ1-2|TRBV29-1|11
CSVRQDYGYTF
>TRBJ1-4|TRBV6-6|17
CAGSYPGPNGIGEKLFF
>TRBJ1-1|TRBV11-2|14
CASSLWLWEGFAFF
>TRBJ2-5|TRBV10-1|17
CASSESGLAGDSETQYF
>TRBJ1-1|TRBV4-2|17
CASSANRDSGDWAEAFF
>TRBJ2-7|TRBV29-1|17
CSVQTRNSGQASYEQYF
>TRBJ2-7|TRBV28|15
CASRPGTGASYEQYF
>TRBJ1-4|TRBV4-1|15
CASSRMGLSNEKLFF
>TRBJ2-7|TRBV6-5|13
CASSYGENYEQYF
>TRBJ2-2|TRBV12-3/TRBV12-4|14
CASSDRRNTGELFF
>TRBJ1-4|TRBV13|13
CASSPAPNEKLFF
>TRBJ2-3|TRBV7-2|17
CASSSTSGGARTDTQYF
>TRBJ1-6|TRBV4-3|16
CASSQDEGDYNSPLHF
>TRBJ2-1|TRBV6-5|13
CASFTWQGKEQFF
>TRBJ2-1|TRBV11-2|13
CASSYDYDNEQFF
>TRBJ1-5|TRBV10-3|16
CAISTGTGYSNQPQHF
>TRBJ2-3|TRBV20-1|14
CSARGDSPADTQYF
>.|TRBV28|15
CASSSQGQGTYEQYF
>TRBJ1-2|TRBV19|15
CASSFGQTGNYGYTF
>TRBJ1-2|TRBV7-2|17
CASSLESSRRGGGGYTF
>TRBJ2-1|TRBV7-2|14
CASSLAAGRDEQFF
>TRBJ2-7|TRBV24-1|15
CATSGRIGRAHEQYF
>TRBJ2-1|TRBV24-1|14
CATRAGRPLHEQFF
>TRBJ1-2|TRBV12-3/TRBV12-4|12
CASRGRYYGYTF
>TRBJ2-1|TRBV15|15
CATSSRSDRDHEQFF
>.|TRBV2|13
CASSTLVKNIQYF
>TRBJ2-4|TRBV28|17
CASSFPSGGSAGNIQYF
>TRBJ2-5|TRBV2|15
CASSEGTGTQETQYF